These T cell receptor beta chains were read from a single sample in a study of shared clonotypes between healthy human individuals. Generated by immunoSEQ multiplex PCR, the TCRdb table keeps only in-frame clones and is missing some. The sample has roughly 1.5 million clones; approximately 98% are singletons. What was sequenced was naive CD4+ T cells sorted from blood. These receptor sequences come from a man aged 25 to 40 in good health. Each CDR3 is given with its conserved first and last residue. D genes are given only for firm matches. Some rows have no size entry. The others give once, few or many, or a class for an expanded clone.

clone size: NA
D gene: TRBD2
V gene: TRBV5-5
J gene: TRBJ2-2
CDR3 DNA: TGTGCCAGCACCGCGGGACTAGCGGACACCGGGGAGCTGTTTTTT
CDR3 protein: CASTAGLADTGELFF

clone size: NA
D gene: NA
V gene: TRBV11-2
J gene: TRBJ2-7
CDR3 DNA: TGTGCCAGCAGCTTAGGTCTTATCTCCTACGAGCAGTACTTC
CDR3 protein: CASSLGLISYEQYF

clone size: once
D gene: NA
V gene: TRBV5-1
J gene: TRBJ2-7
CDR3 DNA: TGCGCCAGCAGTCTGGACGACAGTTACGAGCAGTACTTC
CDR3 protein: CASSLDDSYEQYF

clone size: NA
D gene: NA
V gene: TRBV28
J gene: TRBJ1-1
CDR3 DNA: TGTGCCAGCAGTTTTCGGCAGGCCCCATGGGCTTTCTTT
CDR3 protein: CASSFRQAPWAFF

clone size: NA
D gene: NA
V gene: TRBV5-4
J gene: TRBJ2-5
CDR3 DNA: TGTGCCAGCAGCTTCGCCCAAGAGACCCAGTACTTC
CDR3 protein: CASSFAQETQYF

clone size: once
D gene: NA
V gene: TRBV5-6
J gene: TRBJ1-5
CDR3 DNA: TGTGCCAGCAGCCTCCGGACGGGGGGGAGGCCCCAGCATTTT
CDR3 protein: CASSLRTGGRPQHF

clone size: NA
D gene: TRBD1
V gene: TRBV6-5
J gene: TRBJ1-2
CDR3 DNA: TGTGCCAGTACCGGGACAGGGGGCTCGTATGGCTACACCTTC
CDR3 protein: CASTGTGGSYGYTF

clone size: NA
D gene: TRBD2
V gene: TRBV7-2
J gene: TRBJ2-7
CDR3 DNA: TGTGCCAGCAGCCGACTAGCGGGACCCTACGAGCAGTACTTC
CDR3 protein: CASSRLAGPYEQYF

clone size: NA
D gene: NA
V gene: TRBV27
J gene: TRBJ2-2
CDR3 DNA: TGTGCCAGCAGTCTCGACAGTGTCGCGAACACCGGGGAGCTGTTTTTT
CDR3 protein: CASSLDSVANTGELFF

clone size: NA
D gene: NA
V gene: TRBV6-1
J gene: TRBJ2-7
CDR3 DNA: TGTGCCAGCAGGGCCTACGGGTACGAGCAGTACTTC
CDR3 protein: CASRAYGYEQYF

clone size: NA
D gene: NA
V gene: TRBV4-2
J gene: TRBJ2-1
CDR3 DNA: TGTGCCAGCACGCCAGGGGGGCCCAGCTCCTACAATGAGCAGTTCTTC
CDR3 protein: CASTPGGPSSYNEQFF

clone size: once
D gene: NA
V gene: TRBV5-6
J gene: TRBJ2-3
CDR3 DNA: TGTGCCAGCAGCTTAGGGGGAGGTCCCACAGATACGCAGTATTTT
CDR3 protein: CASSLGGGPTDTQYF

clone size: NA
D gene: TRBD2
V gene: TRBV27
J gene: TRBJ2-1
CDR3 DNA: TGTGCCAGCAGTTTGAGAACCGCTAGCGGGAGACGTAATGAGCAGTTCTTC
CDR3 protein: CASSLRTASGRRNEQFF

clone size: NA
D gene: NA
V gene: TRBV28
J gene: TRBJ2-7
CDR3 DNA: TGTGCCAGCAGTTTTGGGGGGATCTACGAGCAGTACTTC
CDR3 protein: CASSFGGIYEQYF

clone size: NA
D gene: NA
V gene: TRBV2
J gene: TRBJ1-1
CDR3 DNA: TGTGCCAGCAGTGAAACTCTGGGGACTGAAGCTTTCTTT
CDR3 protein: CASSETLGTEAFF

clone size: NA
D gene: TRBD2
V gene: TRBV28
J gene: TRBJ2-3
CDR3 DNA: TGTGCCAGCAGTTTACTCCGACTAGCGGCTAGCACAGATACGCAGTATTTT
CDR3 protein: CASSLLRLAASTDTQYF

clone size: NA
D gene: TRBD2
V gene: TRBV5-5
J gene: TRBJ2-3
CDR3 DNA: TGTGCCAGCAGCCCAGTTGGACTAGCGGGCAGTGGCACAGATACGCAGTATTTT
CDR3 protein: CASSPVGLAGSGTDTQYF

clone size: NA
D gene: TRBD2
V gene: TRBV29-1
J gene: TRBJ2-3
CDR3 DNA: TGCAGCGGTGGACTAGCGACTAGCACAGATACGCAGTATTTT
CDR3 protein: CSGGLATSTDTQYF

clone size: NA
D gene: NA
V gene: TRBV20-1
J gene: TRBJ1-1
CDR3 DNA: TGCAGTGCCCGGGGGTTAGAAGCTTTCTTT
CDR3 protein: CSARGLEAFF

clone size: NA
D gene: NA
V gene: TRBV11-2
J gene: TRBJ2-3
CDR3 DNA: TGTGCCAGCAGCCTAGGGGCAAGCACAGATACGCAGTATTTT
CDR3 protein: CASSLGASTDTQYF

clone size: NA
D gene: NA
V gene: TRBV5-1
J gene: TRBJ2-1
CDR3 DNA: TGCGCCAGCAGCTTTCAACTACAGGGCACTAGGGAGTTCTTC
CDR3 protein: CASSFQLQGTREFF

clone size: NA
D gene: NA
V gene: TRBV5-1
J gene: TRBJ2-2
CDR3 DNA: TGCGCCAGCAGCTTGCGAAAGGGAGTGGGAACCGGGGAGCTGTTTTTT
CDR3 protein: CASSLRKGVGTGELFF

clone size: NA
D gene: NA
V gene: TRBV6-1
J gene: TRBJ2-1
CDR3 DNA: TGTGCCAGCAGTGGTAGCCGCACCTACAATGAGCAGTTCTTC
CDR3 protein: CASSGSRTYNEQFF

clone size: NA
D gene: NA
V gene: TRBV4-1
J gene: TRBJ2-1
CDR3 DNA: TGCGCCAGCAGCCAAGGTTCTCTAGCGTACAATGAGCAGTTCTTC
CDR3 protein: CASSQGSLAYNEQFF

clone size: NA
D gene: NA
V gene: TRBV6-5
J gene: TRBJ1-3
CDR3 DNA: TGTGCCAGCAGTTCAGGACAGATCTCTGGAAACACCATATATTTT
CDR3 protein: CASSSGQISGNTIYF

clone size: NA
D gene: TRBD1
V gene: TRBV7-8
J gene: TRBJ2-6
CDR3 DNA: TGTGCCAGCAGACTAAACAGGGGTTACTCCGGGGCCAACGTCCTGACTTTC
CDR3 protein: CASRLNRGYSGANVLTF

clone size: NA
D gene: TRBD1
V gene: TRBV9
J gene: TRBJ2-7
CDR3 DNA: TGTGCCAGCAGCAAAGGACAGGTACCAACGGGCGAGCAGTACTTC
CDR3 protein: CASSKGQVPTGEQYF

clone size: NA
D gene: TRBD2
V gene: TRBV29-1
J gene: TRBJ2-1
CDR3 DNA: TGCAGCGTAAGGCGGGAGCAAAACAATGAGCAGTTCTTC
CDR3 protein: CSVRREQNNEQFF

clone size: NA
D gene: NA
V gene: TRBV7-2
J gene: TRBJ1-5
CDR3 DNA: TGTGCCAGCAGCTTAGCGGCAGGGCTCTTTTCCCATAATCAGCCCCAGCATTTT
CDR3 protein: CASSLAAGLFSHNQPQHF

clone size: NA
D gene: NA
V gene: TRBV2
J gene: TRBJ1-2
CDR3 DNA: TGTGCCAGCAGTGAAGCGCCCGGGACGGACTATGGCTACACCTTC
CDR3 protein: CASSEAPGTDYGYTF

clone size: NA
D gene: NA
V gene: TRBV9
J gene: TRBJ1-1
CDR3 DNA: TGTGCCAGCAAGAGAGGTCAGGGGATGAACACTGAAGCTTTCTTT
CDR3 protein: CASKRGQGMNTEAFF

clone size: once
D gene: TRBD1
V gene: TRBV11-2
J gene: TRBJ2-7
CDR3 DNA: TGTGCCAGCAGCTTTCCCCGGGACAGCGTTTACGAGCAGTACTTC
CDR3 protein: CASSFPRDSVYEQYF

clone size: NA
D gene: TRBD2
V gene: TRBV9
J gene: TRBJ2-1
CDR3 DNA: TGTGCCAGCAGCGCAAGCGGGAGAGGGGAGCAGTTCTTC
CDR3 protein: CASSASGRGEQFF